This passage covers 26 T cell receptor beta chains from one sample sequenced in a study of blood T cell repertoires in COVID-19. The protocol was immunoSEQ multiplex PCR, while the TCRdb copy is restricted to in-frame clones and leaves out a portion. The sample holds 50,000 to 75,000 clones, 88% seen once. The sample taken for sequencing was peripheral blood. Receptor source: a woman aged 50 to 65 with active or convalescent COVID-19.

V gene TRBV10-1 combines with J gene TRBJ1-1, with a possible D match to TRBD1 (6 bases). The germline V gene encodes CDR1 WNHNN and CDR2 SYGVQD (reference sequence). V lost 3 bases, J lost 7 bases, and 6 bases lay in between. The CDR3 has 11 amino acids. CDR3 nucleotides: TGCGCCAGCAGTGAAGGGGGTGAAGCTTTCTTT. Amino acids: CASSEGGEAFF.

This sequence joins TRBV6-5 and TRBJ2-2, with 7 nucleotides matching TRBD1. V trimming: 7 bases; J trimming: 4 bases; junction bases outside the gene matches: 6. Per germline, CDR1 MNHEY and CDR2 SVGAGI. The CDR3 has 14 residues. For the CDR3, the DNA is TGTGCCAGCATCCCTGGACAGGCCACCGGGGAGCTGTTTTTT. This encodes CASIPGQATGELFF.

The chain uses TRBV29-1 and TRBJ2-7, with TRBD2 as a possible D gene (5 bases). Trimming cost V 3 bases and J 7 bases, with 19 bases left between them. The CDR3 runs 14 residues. Germline V gives CDR1 SQVTM, CDR2 ANQGSEA. CDR3 region: CSVDLAPTTGEQYF. CDR3 bases: TGCAGCGTTGACCTAGCTCCCACTACTGGGGAGCAGTACTTC.

The chain couples TRBV5-1 to TRBJ2-3; TRBD2 matches 10 bases. V trimming: 4 bases; J trimming: 2 bases; junction bases outside the gene matches: 7. The CDR3 is 16 residues long. The V gene's germline CDR1 is SGHRS and CDR2 YFSETQ. This CDR3 reads CASSAGLAINTDTQYF. In nucleotides, the CDR3 is TGCGCCAGCAGCGCGGGACTAGCGATCAACACAGATACGCAGTATTTT.

The CDR3 reads CASSERTGSNQPQHF. CDR3 bases: TGTGCCAGCAGTGAGAGGACAGGTTCGAATCAGCCCCAGCATTTT. The chain is built from TRBV27 and TRBJ1-5, with 7 positions matching TRBD1. This CDR3 has 15 residues. Germline lookup yields CDR1 MNHEY and CDR2 SMNVEV (reference sequence). V shed 5 bases, J shed 4 bases, and the junction held 8 bases outside the gene matches.

The chain links TRBV4-2 to TRBJ2-5; TRBD2 aligns across 12 bases. Germline-derived CDR1 and CDR2 are LGHNA and YNFKEQ. The CDR3 contains 16 residues. V gave up 0 bases and J gave up 4 bases; unmatched junction bases: 3. The CDR3 DNA reads as TGTGCCAGCAGCCAAGACCCGGGACTAGCGGGAGAGACCCAGTACTTC. Amino acid sequence: CASSQDPGLAGETQYF.

The count of this clone is one. This chain uses TRBV29-1 with TRBJ1-2; 8 nucleotides match TRBD1. The CDR3 totals 13 residues. CDR1 is SQVTM and CDR2 is ANQGSEA in the germline V gene. V lost 7 bases to trimming and J lost 7 bases; unmatched junction nucleotides: 11. CDR3 bases: TGCAGCGCCGGACAGGGAAATGCAGTTGGCTACACCTTC. Encoded protein: CSAGQGNAVGYTF.

V and J are TRBV24-1 and TRBJ2-3; the D gene is possibly TRBD2 (7 bases). CDR3 length equals 15 residues. V dropped 4 bases and J dropped 5 bases, with 15 bases sitting between them. Germline CDR1 is KGHDR and CDR2 is SFDVKD. DNA for the CDR3: TGTGCCACCAGTGACTCGAAGAGGGGGGGAGATACGCAGTATTTT. This codes for CATSDSKRGGDTQYF.

The chain has TRBV7-8 and TRBJ1-1; 8 bases align to TRBD1. Germline loops: CDR1 SGHVS, CDR2 FQNEAQ. The J segment lost 1 base and the V segment lost 6 bases, leaving 13 bases of the junction unmatched. The CDR3 is 17 residues long. The CDR3: CASRPPGQVLSNTEAFF. CDR3 nucleotides: TGTGCCAGCAGACCTCCGGGACAGGTACTATCGAACACTGAAGCTTTCTTT.

This clone was counted between two and nine times. The chain links TRBV5-1 to TRBJ1-2; a possible D gene is TRBD1 (6 bases). The V gene's germline CDR1 is SGHRS and CDR2 YFSETQ. V shed 0 bases and J shed 3 bases, with 9 bases lying between them. This CDR3 region has 14 residues. CDR3: CASSLVPGDYGYTF. The DNA for the CDR3 is TGCGCCAGCAGCTTGGTGCCAGGGGACTATGGCTACACCTTC.

The gene calls are TRBV27 and TRBJ2-5, with 13 bases identical to TRBD2. The CDR3 runs to 15 residues. V shed 4 bases and J 5 bases; nucleotides not matched to a gene: 4. The germline CDR1 and CDR2 sequences are MNHEY and SMNVEV (reference sequence). CDR3 nucleotide sequence: TGTGCCAGCAGTTCGGGACTAGCGGGAATGGAGACCCAGTACTTC. The encoded protein is CASSSGLAGMETQYF.

The chain is built from TRBV7-9 and TRBJ2-1; 7 nucleotides match TRBD2. Trimming removed 5 bases from V and 6 bases from J; junction bases left unmatched: 7. The germline V gene has CDR1 SEHNR and CDR2 FQNEAQ (reference sequence). The CDR3 totals 14 residues. For the CDR3, the DNA is TGTGCCAGCAGCCCTCCGGGACTACGCAATGAGCAGTTCTTC. This codes for CASSPPGLRNEQFF.

CDR3 in amino acids: CAWGLAPYEQYF. In DNA form, the CDR3 reads TGTGCCTGGGGACTAGCGCCCTACGAGCAGTACTTC. The rearrangement uses TRBV30 and TRBJ2-7; 9 bases match TRBD2. The CDR3 runs 12 residues. Trimming removed 5 bases from V and 2 bases from J; junction bases left unmatched: 1. CDR1 and CDR2 (germline): GTSNPN, SVGIG (reference sequence).

This clone appeared a few times. This rearrangement joins TRBV6-5 to TRBJ1-1, with D uncertain. The CDR3 has 14 amino acids. From germline, CDR1 is MNHEY and CDR2 SVGAGI. The V end lost 6 bases, the J end lost 1 base, and 12 bases lay between the germline ends. CDR3 sequence (DNA): TGTGCCAGCAGCCCGATCGACAAGAACACTGAAGCTTTCTTT. Protein product: CASSPIDKNTEAFF.

The V gene is TRBV5-1, the J gene TRBJ1-5, with D uncertain. CDR1 is SGHRS, CDR2 YFSETQ, per germline. The CDR3 sequence is 16 residues long. V was trimmed by 0 bases and J by 0 bases, leaving 10 bases between them. The CDR3 sequence is CASSLAPGYSNQPQHF. CDR3 nucleotides: TGCGCCAGCAGCTTGGCCCCGGGTTATAGCAATCAGCCCCAGCATTTT.

In its sample, this clone was seen once. The V gene is TRBV7-8, the J gene TRBJ1-2; D possibly corresponds to TRBD1 (5 bases). V was trimmed by 1 base and J by 4 bases, leaving 13 bases between them. The CDR3 loop spans 15 amino acids. Germline V lookup: CDR1 SGHVS, CDR2 FQNEAQ. CDR3 loop: CASSLDSGQGYGYTF. For the CDR3, the DNA is TGTGCCAGCAGCTTAGATTCAGGGCAAGGCTATGGCTACACCTTC.

This clone has just a few counts. As DNA, the CDR3 is TGTGCCAGTAGTATAAATCGGGAGACCCAGTACTTC. Amino acid sequence: CASSINRETQYF. The chain joins TRBV19 to TRBJ2-5; D is unresolved. Germline V gene sequence: CDR1 LNHDA, CDR2 SQIVND (reference sequence). This CDR3 contains 12 residues. V was trimmed by 2 bases and J by 5 bases, leaving 6 bases between them.

This chain links TRBV6-5 with TRBJ2-7; the match to TRBD2 covers 7 bases. V shed 6 bases, J shed 2 bases, and the junction held 10 bases outside the gene matches. This CDR3 region has 15 residues. Germline V lookup: CDR1 MNHEY, CDR2 SVGAGI. DNA for the CDR3: TGTGCCAGCAGCCCACGGGCGGGAGTCACCTACGAGCAGTACTTC. It translates to CASSPRAGVTYEQYF.

This clone is deemed medium-sized. This chain connects TRBV13 to TRBJ1-2; 7 bases agree with TRBD1. The V and J ends lost 5 bases and 5 bases, in that order; junction bases with no gene match: 8. CDR3 length equals 14 residues. In germline, CDR1 is PRHDT, CDR2 FYEKMQ (reference sequence). In DNA form, the CDR3 reads TGTGCCAGCAGCGCTCCGGGACAGCCATATGGCTACACCTTC. It translates to CASSAPGQPYGYTF.

This rearrangement joins TRBV18 to TRBJ2-5; TRBD1 matches 7 bases. The CDR3 has 14 residues. The V segment lost 6 bases and the J segment 0 bases; nucleotides outside the gene matches: 4. Germline V gives CDR1 KGHSH, CDR2 LQKENI. The CDR3 here is CASSPTGYQETQYF. CDR3 DNA: TGTGCCAGCTCCCCGACAGGGTACCAAGAGACCCAGTACTTC.

This chain joins TRBV19 and TRBJ2-4; 7 bases are a match to TRBD2. Germline V gives CDR1 LNHDA, CDR2 SQIVND (reference sequence). The CDR3 length is 16 residues. V shed 6 bases, J shed 0 bases, and the junction held 8 bases outside the gene matches. CDR3 bases: TGTGCCAGTAGACCGCGGACTAGTCCAGCCAAAAACATTCAGTACTTC. Its translation is CASRPRTSPAKNIQYF.

This clone occurred a few times. CDR3 DNA: TGTGCCTCGGACTGGAACACAGATACGCAGTATTTT. Translation gives CASDWNTDTQYF. This chain uses TRBV30 with TRBJ2-3, with D maybe TRBD2 (5 bases). The CDR3 covers 12 residues. The germline V gene encodes CDR1 GTSNPN and CDR2 SVGIG (reference sequence). V dropped 7 bases and J dropped 2 bases, with 10 bases sitting between them.

The chain links TRBV6-1 to TRBJ2-1, with 8 bases matching TRBD2. Per the germline V gene, CDR1 is MNHNS and CDR2 is SASEGT. This CDR3 spans 15 amino acids. V was clipped by 1 base and J by 8 bases; unmatched bases: 7. The CDR3, as DNA: TGTGCCAGCAGTGAAGAGAGCGGGAGCGTCGATGAGCAGTTCTTC. This gives the protein CASSEESGSVDEQFF.

This chain uses TRBV2 with TRBJ1-5, with TRBD1 as a possible D gene (5 bases). This CDR3 has 15 residues. Trimming took off 8 bases at V and 0 bases at J, with 14 bases between the two ends. Germline lookup yields CDR1 SNHLY and CDR2 FYNNEI. CDR3 residues: CASGRGIDSNQPQHF. DNA of the CDR3: TGTGCCAGCGGAAGGGGTATCGATAGCAATCAGCCCCAGCATTTT.

This clone was detected a few times. This chain links TRBV16 with TRBJ1-2, with a tentative D call TRBD1 (5 bases). CDR1 is KGHSY, CDR2 FQNENV, per germline. V was trimmed by 7 bases and J by 10 bases, leaving 25 bases between them. This CDR3 contains 15 residues. DNA for the CDR3: TGTGCCAGCAAAGGGACCGGGACGGGAGATTCTGACTACACCTTC. Its translation: CASKGTGTGDSDYTF.

Written as DNA, the CDR3 is TGTGCCAGCAGCGTCCAGGGATACGGCACAGATACGCAGTATTTT. Encoded protein: CASSVQGYGTDTQYF. The chain has TRBV9 and TRBJ2-3, with D maybe TRBD1 (5 bases). Germline values: CDR1 SGDLS, CDR2 YYNGEE. Between the trimmed V and J ends, which lost 2 bases and 1 base, there was a span of 11 bases. There are 15 residues in the CDR3.